The table lists the clone carrying this T cell receptor beta chain with a few counts. The target antigen is unknown. This sample was taken from a study of beta chain features in type 1 diabetes. Background on the study: Sorted cells from all samples, numbering about 99,000,000, were examined.

On average, the one heparinised blood draw given by each donor was approximately 120 mL. The authors sorted CD4+ naive, central memory, regulatory and stem cell-like memory cells via CD45RO/CCR7/CD25/CD127/CD95/CD27. This CDR3 spans 16 amino acids. Germline lookup yields CDR1 SGHTA and CDR2 FQGTGA. After removal of 6 bases from V and 4 bases from J, the junction contained 9 bases not matched to a gene. Study-wide results and caveats: Sequencing of cDNA might inflate the share of cells that strongly express TCR.

Investigators reverse transcribed all isolated RNA, so they sequenced expressed TCRB transcripts. The table came from immunoSEQ multiplex PCR; TCRdb's copy has only in-frame clones and leaves some out. The sample lists 150,000 to 180,000 clones, approximately 12% seen once, with approximately 2% in the top ten. Material for sequencing was central memory CD4+ T cells from blood. This clonotype was obtained from a young man in good health. This chain connects TRBV7-3 to TRBJ2-2, with 9 bases that match TRBD1. The CDR3, as DNA: TGTGCCAGCAGGTTCCCCGGGACAGGGACCACCGGGGAGCTGTTTTTT. Its translation is CASRFPGTGTTGELFF. The variable domain in full, with the rest retrieved from reference TRBV7-3 and TRBJ2-2, is GAGVSQTPSNKVTEKGKYVELRCDPISGHTALYWYRQSLGQGPEFLIYFQGTGAADDSGLPNDRFFAVRPEGSVSTLKIQRTERGDSAVYLCASRFPGTGTTGELFFGEGSRLTVL.